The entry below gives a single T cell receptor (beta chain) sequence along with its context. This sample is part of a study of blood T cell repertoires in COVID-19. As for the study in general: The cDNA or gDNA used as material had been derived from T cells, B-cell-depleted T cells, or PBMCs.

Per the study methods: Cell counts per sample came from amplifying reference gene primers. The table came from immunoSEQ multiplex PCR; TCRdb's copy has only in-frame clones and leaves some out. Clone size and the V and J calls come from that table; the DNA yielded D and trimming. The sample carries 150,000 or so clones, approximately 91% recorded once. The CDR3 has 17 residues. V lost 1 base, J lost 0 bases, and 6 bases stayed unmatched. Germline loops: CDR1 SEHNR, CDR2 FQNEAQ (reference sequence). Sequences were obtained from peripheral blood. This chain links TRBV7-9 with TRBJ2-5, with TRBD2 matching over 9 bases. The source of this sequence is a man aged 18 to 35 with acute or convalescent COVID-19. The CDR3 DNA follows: TGTGCCAGCAGCTTAGGGCTAGCGGGGAGTTACCAAGAGACCCAGTACTTC. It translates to CASSLGLAGSYQETQYF.